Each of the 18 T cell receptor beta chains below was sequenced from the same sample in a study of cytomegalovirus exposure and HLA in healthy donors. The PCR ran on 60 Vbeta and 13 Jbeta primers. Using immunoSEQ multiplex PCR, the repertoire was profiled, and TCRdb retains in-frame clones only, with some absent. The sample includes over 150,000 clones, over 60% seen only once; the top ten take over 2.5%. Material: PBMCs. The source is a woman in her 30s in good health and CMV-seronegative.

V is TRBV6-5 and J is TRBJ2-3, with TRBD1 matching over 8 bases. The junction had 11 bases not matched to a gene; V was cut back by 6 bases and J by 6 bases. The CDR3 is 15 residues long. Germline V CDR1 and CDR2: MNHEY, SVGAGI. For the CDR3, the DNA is TGTGCCAGCAGACAAACAGGGGGAGGAGGGGATACGCAGTATTTT. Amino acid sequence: CASRQTGGGGDTQYF.

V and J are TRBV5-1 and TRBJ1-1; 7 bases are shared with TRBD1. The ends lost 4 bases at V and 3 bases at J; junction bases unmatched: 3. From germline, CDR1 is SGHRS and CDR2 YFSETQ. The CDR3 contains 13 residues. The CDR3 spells CASSTQGDTEAFF. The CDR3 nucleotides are TGCGCCAGCAGCACCCAGGGGGACACTGAAGCTTTCTTT.

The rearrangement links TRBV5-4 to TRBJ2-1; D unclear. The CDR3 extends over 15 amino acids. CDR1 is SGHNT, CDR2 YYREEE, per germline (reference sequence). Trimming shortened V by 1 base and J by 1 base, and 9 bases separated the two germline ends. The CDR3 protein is CASSLSPTSYNEQFF. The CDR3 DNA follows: TGTGCCAGCAGCTTGAGCCCCACGTCCTACAATGAGCAGTTCTTC.

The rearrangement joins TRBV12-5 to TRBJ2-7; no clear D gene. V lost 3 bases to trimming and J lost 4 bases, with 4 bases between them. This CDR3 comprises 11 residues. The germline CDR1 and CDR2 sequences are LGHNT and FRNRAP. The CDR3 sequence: CASGFGYEQYF. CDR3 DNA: TGTGCTAGTGGTTTCGGTTACGAGCAGTACTTC.

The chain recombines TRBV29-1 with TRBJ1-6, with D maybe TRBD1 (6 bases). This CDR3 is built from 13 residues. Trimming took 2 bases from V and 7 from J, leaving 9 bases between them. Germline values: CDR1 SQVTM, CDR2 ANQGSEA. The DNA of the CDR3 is TGCAGCGTTGAACAGGGGTGGAATTCACCCCTCCACTTT. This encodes CSVEQGWNSPLHF.

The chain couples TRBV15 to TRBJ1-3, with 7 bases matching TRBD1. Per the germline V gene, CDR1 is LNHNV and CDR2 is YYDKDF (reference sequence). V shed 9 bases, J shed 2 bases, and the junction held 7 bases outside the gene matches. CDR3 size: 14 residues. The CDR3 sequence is CATVKDRTGNTIYF. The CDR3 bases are TGTGCCACGGTAAAGGACAGGACTGGAAACACCATATATTTT.

The CDR3 here is CASSYRDFPRAFF. The CDR3 nucleotides read TGTGCCAGCAGCTACCGGGACTTTCCCCGCGCTTTCTTT. V and J are TRBV7-2 and TRBJ1-1; TRBD1 might be the D (5 bases). CDR3 size: 13 residues. V gave up 4 bases and J gave up 11 bases, with 17 bases separating them. Per the germline V gene, CDR1 is SGHTA and CDR2 is FQGNSA.

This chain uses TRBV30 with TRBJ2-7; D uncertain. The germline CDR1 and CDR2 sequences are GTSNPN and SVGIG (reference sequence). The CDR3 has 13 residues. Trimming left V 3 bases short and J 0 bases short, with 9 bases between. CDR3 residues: CAWRSPSSYEQYF. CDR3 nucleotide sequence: TGTGCCTGGAGATCGCCGAGCTCCTACGAGCAGTACTTC.

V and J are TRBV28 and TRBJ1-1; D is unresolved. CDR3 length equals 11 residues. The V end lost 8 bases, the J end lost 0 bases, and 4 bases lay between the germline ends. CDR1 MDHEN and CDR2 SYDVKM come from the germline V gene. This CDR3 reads CASEVNTEAFF. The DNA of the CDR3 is TGTGCCAGCGAGGTGAACACTGAAGCTTTCTTT.

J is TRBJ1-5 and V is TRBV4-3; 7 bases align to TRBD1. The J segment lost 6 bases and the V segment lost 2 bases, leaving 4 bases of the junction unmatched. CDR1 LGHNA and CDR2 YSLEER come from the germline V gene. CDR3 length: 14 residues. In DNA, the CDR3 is TGCGCCAGCAGCCAAACCAGGGGGGCTCAGCCCCAGCATTTT. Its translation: CASSQTRGAQPQHF.

The CDR3 DNA reads TGTGCCAGCAGCTTAGGCTCAGGGGGCTTAGAAAAACTGTTTTTT. This encodes CASSLGSGGLEKLFF. V and J are TRBV7-2 and TRBJ1-4; 8 nucleotides match TRBD1. Germline assignment: CDR1 SGHTA and CDR2 FQGNSA. The CDR3 consists of 15 residues. The ends lost 1 base at V and 8 bases at J; junction bases unmatched: 6.

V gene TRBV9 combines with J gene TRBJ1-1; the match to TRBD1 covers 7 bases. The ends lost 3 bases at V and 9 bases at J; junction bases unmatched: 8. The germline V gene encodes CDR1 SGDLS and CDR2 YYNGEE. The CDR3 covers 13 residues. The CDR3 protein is CASSDRDSEKAFF. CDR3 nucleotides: TGTGCCAGCAGCGACCGGGACAGCGAGAAAGCTTTCTTT.

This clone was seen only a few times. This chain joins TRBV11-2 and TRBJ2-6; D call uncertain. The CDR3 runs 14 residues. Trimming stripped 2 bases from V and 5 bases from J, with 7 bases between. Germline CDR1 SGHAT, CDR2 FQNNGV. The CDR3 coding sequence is TGTGCCAGCAGCTTACGGTTACGGGCCAACGTCCTGACTTTC. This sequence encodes CASSLRLRANVLTF.

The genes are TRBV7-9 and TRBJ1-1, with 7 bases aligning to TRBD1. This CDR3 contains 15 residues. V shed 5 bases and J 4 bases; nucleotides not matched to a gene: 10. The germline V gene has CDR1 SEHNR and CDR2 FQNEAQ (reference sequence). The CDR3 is CASSAQTGLATEAFF. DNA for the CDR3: TGTGCCAGCAGCGCCCAGACAGGGCTCGCCACTGAAGCTTTCTTT.

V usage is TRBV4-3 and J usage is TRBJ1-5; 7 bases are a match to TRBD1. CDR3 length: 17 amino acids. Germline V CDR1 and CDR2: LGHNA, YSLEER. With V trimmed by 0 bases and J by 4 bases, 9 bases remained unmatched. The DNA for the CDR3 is TGCGCCAGCAGCCAAGAGTGGGGACAGAGGCCTAATCAGCCCCAGCATTTT. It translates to CASSQEWGQRPNQPQHF.

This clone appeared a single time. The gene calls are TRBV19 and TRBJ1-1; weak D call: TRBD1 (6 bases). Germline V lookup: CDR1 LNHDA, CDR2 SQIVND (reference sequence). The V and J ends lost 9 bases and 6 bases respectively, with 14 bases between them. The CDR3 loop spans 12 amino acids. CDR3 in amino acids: CASGAGDSEAFF. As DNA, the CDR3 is TGTGCCAGCGGGGCAGGGGATTCTGAAGCTTTCTTT.

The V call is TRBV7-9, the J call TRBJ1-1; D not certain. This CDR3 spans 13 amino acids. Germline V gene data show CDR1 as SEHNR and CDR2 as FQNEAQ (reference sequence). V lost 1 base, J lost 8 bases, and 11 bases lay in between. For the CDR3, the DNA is TGTGCCAGCAGCTTAGGCGGGGTCCAAGAAGCTTTCTTT. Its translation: CASSLGGVQEAFF.

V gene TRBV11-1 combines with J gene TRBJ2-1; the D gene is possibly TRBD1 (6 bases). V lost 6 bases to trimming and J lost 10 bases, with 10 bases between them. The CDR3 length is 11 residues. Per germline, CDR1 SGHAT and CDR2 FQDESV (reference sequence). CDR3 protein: CASSPDSEQFF. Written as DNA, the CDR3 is TGTGCCAGCAGTCCGGACAGCGAGCAGTTCTTC.